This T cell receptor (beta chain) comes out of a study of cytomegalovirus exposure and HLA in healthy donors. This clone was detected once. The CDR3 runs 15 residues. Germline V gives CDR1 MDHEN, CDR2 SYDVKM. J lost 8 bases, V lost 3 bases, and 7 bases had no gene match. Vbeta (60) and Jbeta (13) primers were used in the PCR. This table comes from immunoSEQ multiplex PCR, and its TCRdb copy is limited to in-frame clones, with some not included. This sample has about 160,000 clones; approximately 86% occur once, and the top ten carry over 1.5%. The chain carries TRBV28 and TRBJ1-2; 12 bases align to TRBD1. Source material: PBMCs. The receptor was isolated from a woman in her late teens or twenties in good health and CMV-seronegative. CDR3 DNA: TGTGCCAGCAGTTTCCGGGGACAGGGGGCTCAGGGCTACACCTTC. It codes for CASSFRGQGAQGYTF.